Included here is one T cell receptor beta chain sequence, with context. Its binding antigen is unknown. Per-base quality was not reported, and no clone a single base away is much larger than it. The intended sense of this specimen's time point label: persistent/refractory GD, antithyroid drugs over 5 years with positive TRAb. For both TCR sequencing and RNA sequencing, RNA was extracted from PBMCs using TRIzol. The diagnosis of Graves' disease was made according to American Thyroid Association guidelines. Patients were recruited from an endocrinology department in Xi'an, China. From each patient, nine milliliters of peripheral blood was collected into an EDTA anticoagulant tube. Ficoll Paque Plus density gradient separation was used to isolate PBMCs, and no further T cell sorting was performed. An Agilent 2100 Bioanalyzer and agarose gel were used to assess RNA quality, and a NanoDrop 2000 was used to measure RNA concentration.

In the germline V gene, CDR1 corresponds to MGHRA and CDR2 to YSYEKL. From the cysteine through the phenylalanine, the CDR3 covers 14 amino acids. Solely the CDR3 DNA is kept, with 42 bases framed from the first base. V is reduced by 0 bases and J by 3 bases, leaving a spacing of 9 bases between them. This entry comes from a study of regulatory T cells in long-lasting Graves disease (dated by TCRdb to the early 2020s). Regarding the study in general: To count as having persistent Graves' disease, a patient had to have received antithyroid drug treatment for over 5 years with TSH receptor autoantibodies remaining persistently positive. Peripheral blood TCR sequencing and RNA sequencing compared persistent Graves' disease patients with newly diagnosed Graves' disease patients. In the clinical cohort, patients with persistent Graves' disease had used antithyroid drugs for an average of roughly 10 years. A total of some 35 samples underwent TCR sequencing, from roughly 13 patients with persistent Graves' disease and some 20 patients with newly diagnosed Graves' disease. The study was conducted in China and was registered as a clinical trial. The research as a whole found: The authors acknowledged the small sample size as a limitation that may reduce accuracy. Sequencing and analysis were restricted to the TCR beta chain. Preferential use of TRBV28, TRBJ1-2 and TRBJ2-5 was observed in persistent disease, whereas TRBV20-1 and TRBJ2-1 were favored in newly diagnosed disease. More public clonotypes were shared among persistent patients (roughly 2,700) than among newly diagnosed patients (approximately 1,000). Persistent Graves' disease patients showed lower TCR Shannon entropy and fewer highly expanded clones than newly diagnosed patients, suggesting clonal expansion. Peripheral blood alone was examined, since thyroid tissue, which constituted the primary lesion, could not be accessed.

Libraries were constructed by multiplex PCR. Sequenced on an Illumina HiSeq 4000. TCR beta libraries were built with iRepertoire HTBI primers and Arm-PCR amplification of CDR3 regions. Gel purification was performed on PCR products prior to sequencing. Under the source paper's analysis protocol: Across samples, 55 to 80 TRBV and 15 or so TRBJ segments were identified and used for gene usage analysis of CDR3 amino acid clonotypes. Filtered high-quality paired reads were merged into contigs using COPE and FqMerger. Contigs were aligned with BLAST to IMGT TRBV, TRBD and TRBJ reference genes, and CDR3 was defined per IMGT. Any clonotype with a frequency above 0.1% was classified as a highly expanded clone. Shannon entropy served as the measure of repertoire diversity, while the Gini coefficient captured V-J evenness. Clonotypes shared by more than one individual were considered public. The public reads were run again by TCRdb, first through fastp at Q25 and then through MiXCR, and only productive beta chains were kept. Each record represents a unique CDR3 protein, reported with the most common genes and DNA among its rows. The V and J calls and clone size come from TCRdb's table, not from the authors' own analysis. Here the sample has about 660,000 distinct CDR3 sequences; roughly 30% occur a single time. The ten largest clonotypes hold under 50% of the sample.

The rearrangement joined TRBV4-1 to TRBJ2-7; the D gene cannot be resolved reliably. The material was peripheral blood mononuclear cells (PBMCs), obtained when the disease was refractory, from a patient treated with antithyroid drugs. This clonotype was obtained from a female donor with Graves disease. DNA sequence: TGCGCCAGCAGCCAAGAGAAGCAGAACTACGAGCAGTACTTC. Its protein reads: CASSQEKQNYEQYF.